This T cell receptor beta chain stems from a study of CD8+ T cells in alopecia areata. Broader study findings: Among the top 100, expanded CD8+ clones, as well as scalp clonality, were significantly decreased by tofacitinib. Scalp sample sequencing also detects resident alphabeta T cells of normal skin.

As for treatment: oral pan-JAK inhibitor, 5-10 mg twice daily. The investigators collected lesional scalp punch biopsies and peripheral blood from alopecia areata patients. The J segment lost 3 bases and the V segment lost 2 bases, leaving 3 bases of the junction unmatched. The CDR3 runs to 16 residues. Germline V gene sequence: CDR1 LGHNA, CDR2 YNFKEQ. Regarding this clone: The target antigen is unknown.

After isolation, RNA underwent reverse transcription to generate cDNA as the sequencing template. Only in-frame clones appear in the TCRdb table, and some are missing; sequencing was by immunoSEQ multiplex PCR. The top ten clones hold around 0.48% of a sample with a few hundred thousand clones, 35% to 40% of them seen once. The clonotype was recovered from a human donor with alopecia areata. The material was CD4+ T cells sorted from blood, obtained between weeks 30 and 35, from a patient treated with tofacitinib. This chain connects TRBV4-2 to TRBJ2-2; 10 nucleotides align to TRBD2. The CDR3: CASSQHGLADTGELFF. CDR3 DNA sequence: TGTGCCAGCAGCCAACACGGACTAGCGGACACCGGGGAGCTGTTTTTT.